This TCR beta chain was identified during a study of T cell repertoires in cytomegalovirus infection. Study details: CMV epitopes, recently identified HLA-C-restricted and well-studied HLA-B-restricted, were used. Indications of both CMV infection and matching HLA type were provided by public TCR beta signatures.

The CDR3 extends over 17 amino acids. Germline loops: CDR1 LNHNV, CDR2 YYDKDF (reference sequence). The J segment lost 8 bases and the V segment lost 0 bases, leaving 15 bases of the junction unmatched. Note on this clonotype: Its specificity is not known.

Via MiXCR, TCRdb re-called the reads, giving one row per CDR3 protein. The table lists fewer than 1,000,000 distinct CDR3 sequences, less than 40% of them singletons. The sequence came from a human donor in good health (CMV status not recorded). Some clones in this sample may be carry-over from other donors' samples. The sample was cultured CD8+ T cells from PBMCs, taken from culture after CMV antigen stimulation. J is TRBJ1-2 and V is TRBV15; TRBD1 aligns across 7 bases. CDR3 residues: CATSRDAGTVPFRGYTF. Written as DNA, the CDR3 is TGTGCCACCAGCAGAGATGCCGGGACAGTTCCCTTTCGGGGCTACACCTTC. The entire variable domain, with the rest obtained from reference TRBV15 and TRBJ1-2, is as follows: DAMVIQNPRYQVTQFGKPVTLSCSQTLNHNVMYWYQQKSSQAPKLLFHYYDKDFNNEADTPDNFQSRRPNTSFCFLDIRSPGLGDTAMYLCATSRDAGTVPFRGYTFGSGTRLTVV.